The clone carrying this T cell receptor (beta chain) was counted ten times or more. The source material, RNA transcripts, was used to amplify TCR beta CDR3 regions. TCR CDR3 regions were first amplified by RT-PCR with HTBI primers. TCRdb reprocessed the multiplex PCR reads via MiXCR and lists one record per CDR3 protein. The sample consists of about 360,000 distinct CDR3 sequences, 15% to 18% of them appearing once. The data originate from a study of T cells in Graves' hyperthyroidism and ophthalmopathy. Study as a whole: Pretreatment peripheral blood was obtained at initial diagnosis.

There are 15 residues in the CDR3. Germline CDR1 reads LNHDA; CDR2 reads SQIVND (reference sequence). V lost 4 bases to trimming and J lost 0 bases, with 7 bases between them. The specimen was blood. The rearrangement joins TRBV19 to TRBJ2-6, with D maybe TRBD1 (6 bases). The origin of this receptor is a woman under 30 with Graves' hyperthyroidism that later progressed to Graves' ophthalmopathy. The CDR3 coding sequence is TGTGCCAGTAGTAGGGACATCTCTGGGGCCAACGTCCTGACTTTC. This translates into CASSRDISGANVLTF.